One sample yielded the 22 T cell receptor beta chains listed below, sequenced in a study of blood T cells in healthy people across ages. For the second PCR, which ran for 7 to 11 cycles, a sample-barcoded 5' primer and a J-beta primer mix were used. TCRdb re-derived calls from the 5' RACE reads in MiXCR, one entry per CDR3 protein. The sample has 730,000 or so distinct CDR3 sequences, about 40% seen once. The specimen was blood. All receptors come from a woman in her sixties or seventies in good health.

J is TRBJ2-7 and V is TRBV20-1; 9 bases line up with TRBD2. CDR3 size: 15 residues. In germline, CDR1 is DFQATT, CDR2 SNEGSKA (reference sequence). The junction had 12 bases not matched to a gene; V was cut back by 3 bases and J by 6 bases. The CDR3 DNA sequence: TGCAGTGCTAGCCCCTCTAGCGGGAACCCACCCGAGCAGTACTTC. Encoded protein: CSASPSSGNPPEQYF.

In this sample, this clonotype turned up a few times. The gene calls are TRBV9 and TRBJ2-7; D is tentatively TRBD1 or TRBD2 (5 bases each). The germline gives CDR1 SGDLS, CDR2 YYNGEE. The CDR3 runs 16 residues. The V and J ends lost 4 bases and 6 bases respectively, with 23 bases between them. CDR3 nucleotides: TGTGCCAGCAGCCGGACACCTCGGTGGGACGCAGGCGAGCAGTACTTC. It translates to CASSRTPRWDAGEQYF.

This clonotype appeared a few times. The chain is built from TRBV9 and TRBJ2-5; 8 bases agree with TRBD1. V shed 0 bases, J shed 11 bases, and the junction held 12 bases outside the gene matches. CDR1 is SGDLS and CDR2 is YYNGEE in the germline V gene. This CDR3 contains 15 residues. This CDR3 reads CASSVEDRVGSEQYF. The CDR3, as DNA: TGTGCCAGCAGCGTAGAGGACAGGGTGGGTTCTGAGCAGTACTTC.

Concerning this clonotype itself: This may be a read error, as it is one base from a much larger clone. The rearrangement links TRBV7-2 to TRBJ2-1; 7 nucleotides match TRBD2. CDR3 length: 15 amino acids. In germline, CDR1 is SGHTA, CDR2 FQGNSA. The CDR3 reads CAGSLGPGGYNEQFF. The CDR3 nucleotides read TGTGCCGGCAGCTTGGGGCCGGGGGGATACAATGAGCAGTTCTTC.

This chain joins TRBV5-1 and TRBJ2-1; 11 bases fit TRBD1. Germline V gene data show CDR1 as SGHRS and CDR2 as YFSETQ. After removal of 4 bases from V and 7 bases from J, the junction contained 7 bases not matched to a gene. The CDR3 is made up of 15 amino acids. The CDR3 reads CASSRGDRGVNEQFF. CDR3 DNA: TGCGCCAGCAGCCGGGGGGACAGGGGGGTAAATGAGCAGTTCTTC.

Written as DNA, the CDR3 is TGCAGTGCAAACAGGGTACCTCGGATAGAGACCCAGTACTTC. This gives the protein CSANRVPRIETQYF. The chain uses TRBV20-1 and TRBJ2-5; D is possibly TRBD1 (6 bases). The V gene's germline CDR1 is DFQATT and CDR2 SNEGSKA (reference sequence). The CDR3 is 14 residues long. Trimming removed 6 bases from V and 4 bases from J, with 18 bases in between.

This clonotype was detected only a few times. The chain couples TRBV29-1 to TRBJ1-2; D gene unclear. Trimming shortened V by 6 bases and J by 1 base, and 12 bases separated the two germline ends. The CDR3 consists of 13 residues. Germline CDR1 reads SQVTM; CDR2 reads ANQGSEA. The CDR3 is CSVAQISNYGYTF. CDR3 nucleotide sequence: TGCAGCGTCGCACAGATAAGTAACTATGGCTACACCTTC.

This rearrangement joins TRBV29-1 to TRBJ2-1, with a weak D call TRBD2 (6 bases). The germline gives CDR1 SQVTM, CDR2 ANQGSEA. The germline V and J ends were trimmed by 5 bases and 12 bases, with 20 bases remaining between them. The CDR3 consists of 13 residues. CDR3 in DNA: TGCAGCGTTAAAGTGGGGGGAGTTGGGTCGCAGTTCTTC. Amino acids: CSVKVGGVGSQFF.

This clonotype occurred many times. CDR3 residues: CSTRQGGRPYEQYF. The CDR3 DNA reads TGCAGCACCCGACAGGGCGGTCGCCCCTACGAGCAGTACTTC. V gene TRBV29-1 combines with J gene TRBJ2-7; TRBD1 matches 7 bases. The CDR3 runs to 14 residues. Germline CDR1 is SQVTM and CDR2 is ANQGSEA. The J segment lost 2 bases and the V segment lost 8 bases, leaving 12 bases of the junction unmatched.

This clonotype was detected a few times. The CDR3 loop is CASSLEPPEGYNQPQHF. CDR3 DNA: TGCGCCAGCAGCTTGGAGCCGCCCGAAGGTTACAATCAGCCCCAGCATTTT. The chain uses TRBV5-1 and TRBJ1-5; D is unresolved. Trimming took off 0 bases at V and 3 bases at J, with 16 bases between the two ends. Germline V lookup: CDR1 SGHRS, CDR2 YFSETQ. The CDR3 is 17 amino acids.

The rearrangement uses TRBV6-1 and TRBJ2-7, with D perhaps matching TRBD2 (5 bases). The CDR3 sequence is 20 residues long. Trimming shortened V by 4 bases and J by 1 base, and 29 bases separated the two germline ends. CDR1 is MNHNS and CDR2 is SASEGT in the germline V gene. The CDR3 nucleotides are TGTGCCAGCAGTGGAGCGGCTAGCCCGGCGTCTCGGGTAGGATCCTACGAGCAGTACTTC. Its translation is CASSGAASPASRVGSYEQYF.

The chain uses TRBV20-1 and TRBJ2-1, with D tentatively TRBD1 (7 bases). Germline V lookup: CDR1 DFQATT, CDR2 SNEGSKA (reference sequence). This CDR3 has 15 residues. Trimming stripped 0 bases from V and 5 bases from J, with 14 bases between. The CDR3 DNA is TGCAGTGCTAGAGAGGAGGGGGCTCGGAACAATGAGCAGTTCTTC. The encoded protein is CSAREEGARNNEQFF.

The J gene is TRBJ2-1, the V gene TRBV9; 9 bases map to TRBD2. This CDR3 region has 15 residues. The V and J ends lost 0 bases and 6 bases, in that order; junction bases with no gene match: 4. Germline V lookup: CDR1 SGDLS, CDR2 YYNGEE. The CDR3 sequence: CASSVVSAGGNEQFF. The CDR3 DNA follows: TGTGCCAGCAGCGTAGTTTCAGCGGGGGGCAATGAGCAGTTCTTC. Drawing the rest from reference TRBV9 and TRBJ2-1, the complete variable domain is DSGVTQTPKHLITATGQRVTLRCSPRSGDLSVYWYQQSLDQGLQFLIQYYNGEERAKGNILERFSAQQFPDLHSELNLSSLELGDSALYFCASSVVSAGGNEQFFGPGTRLTVL.

CDR3 loop: CASSPGTGRSSYTF. The CDR3 DNA is TGTGCCAGCAGCCCCGGGACAGGGCGCTCCTCCTACACCTTC. The chain has TRBV7-9 and TRBJ1-2, with TRBD1 identical over 9 bases. This CDR3 spans 14 amino acids. CDR1 and CDR2 from the germline V gene are SEHNR and FQNEAQ (reference sequence). The V gene end was trimmed by 5 bases and the J gene end by 10 bases; junction bases not matched to a gene: 11.

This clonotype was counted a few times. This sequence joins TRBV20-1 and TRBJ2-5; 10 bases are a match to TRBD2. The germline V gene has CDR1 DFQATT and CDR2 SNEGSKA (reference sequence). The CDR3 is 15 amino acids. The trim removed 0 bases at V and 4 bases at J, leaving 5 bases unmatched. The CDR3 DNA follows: TGCAGTGCTAGAGATCCAGCGGGGGGGCCAGAGACCCAGTACTTC. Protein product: CSARDPAGGPETQYF.

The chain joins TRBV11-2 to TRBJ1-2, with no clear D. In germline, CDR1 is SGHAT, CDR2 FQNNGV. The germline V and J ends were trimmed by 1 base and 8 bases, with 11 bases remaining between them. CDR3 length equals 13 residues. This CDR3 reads CASSLGTHGGYTF. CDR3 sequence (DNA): TGTGCCAGCAGCTTAGGGACCCACGGAGGCTACACCTTC.

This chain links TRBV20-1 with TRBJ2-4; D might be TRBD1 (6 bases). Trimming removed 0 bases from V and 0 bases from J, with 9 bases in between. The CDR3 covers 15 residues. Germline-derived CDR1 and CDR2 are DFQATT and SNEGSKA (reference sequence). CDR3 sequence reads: CSAREGQLAKNIQYF. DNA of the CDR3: TGCAGTGCTAGAGAAGGACAGCTAGCCAAAAACATTCAGTACTTC.

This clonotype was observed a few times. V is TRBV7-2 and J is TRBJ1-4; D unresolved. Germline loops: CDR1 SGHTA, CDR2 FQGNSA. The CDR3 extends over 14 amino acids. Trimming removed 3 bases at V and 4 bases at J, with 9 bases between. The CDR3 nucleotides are TGTGCCAGCAGCTTTCTCCAGGATAATGAAAAACTGTTTTTT. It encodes CASSFLQDNEKLFF.

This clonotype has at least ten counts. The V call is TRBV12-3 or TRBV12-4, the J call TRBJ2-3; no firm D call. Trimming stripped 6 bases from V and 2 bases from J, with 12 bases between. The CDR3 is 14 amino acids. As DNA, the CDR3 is TGTGCCAGCAGATCCCGACTGTACACAGATACGCAGTATTTT. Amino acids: CASRSRLYTDTQYF.

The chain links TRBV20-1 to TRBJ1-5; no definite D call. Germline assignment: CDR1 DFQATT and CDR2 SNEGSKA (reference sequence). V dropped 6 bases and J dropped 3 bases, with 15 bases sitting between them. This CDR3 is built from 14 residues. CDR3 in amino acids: CSASHGRPNQPQHF. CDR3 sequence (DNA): TGCAGTGCCAGCCACGGACGCCCCAATCAGCCCCAGCATTTT.

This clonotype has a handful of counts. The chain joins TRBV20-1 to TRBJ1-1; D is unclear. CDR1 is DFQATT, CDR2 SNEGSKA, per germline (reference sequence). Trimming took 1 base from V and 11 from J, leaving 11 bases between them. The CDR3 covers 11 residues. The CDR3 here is CSARATREAFF. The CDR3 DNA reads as TGCAGTGCTAGAGCGACCCGAGAGGCTTTCTTT.

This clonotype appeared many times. The CDR3 loop reads CSASPSGPYNEQFF. In nucleotides, the CDR3 is TGCAGTGCCAGCCCTAGCGGTCCCTACAATGAGCAGTTCTTC. This chain connects TRBV20-1 to TRBJ2-1; 7 nucleotides match TRBD2. The V segment lost 6 bases and the J segment 2 bases; nucleotides outside the gene matches: 7. Germline CDR1 is DFQATT and CDR2 is SNEGSKA (reference sequence). CDR3 length: 14 amino acids.